A selection of T cell receptor beta chains follows, all from one sample in a study of cytomegalovirus exposure and HLA in healthy donors. The protocol was immunoSEQ multiplex PCR, while the TCRdb copy is restricted to in-frame clones and leaves out a portion. The sample has some 190,000 clones; 85% to 90% are singletons. The sample consisted of PBMCs. The origin of the receptors is a woman in her late teens or twenties in good health and CMV-seronegative. Each CDR3 is given with its conserved first and last residue. A D gene is named only where the DNA matches it firmly. The size of a clone is reported for some rows only, either as once, few or many, or as a class for expanded clones.

v_gene	abundance	j_gene	d_gene	CDR3nt	CDR3aa
TRBV19	NA	TRBJ1-2	NA	TGTGCCAGTAGTATAGCCAACATTCCCTATGGCTACACCTTC	CASSIANIPYGYTF
TRBV6-1	NA	TRBJ2-3	TRBD1	TGTGCCAGCAGTGAGTCTGTGACAGGGGGAACAGATACGCAGTATTTT	CASSESVTGGTDTQYF
TRBV7-3	NA	TRBJ1-1	NA	TGTGCCAGCAGCTTACTACCCGGGTCCACTGAAGCTTTCTTT	CASSLLPGSTEAFF
TRBV6-5	few	TRBJ1-2	NA	TGTGCCAGCAGACAGGCGTCAATGTACTATGGCTACACCTTC	CASRQASMYYGYTF
TRBV15	once	TRBJ2-7	NA	TGTGCCACCGGCGGAGAGGGGCAATACGAGCAGTACTTC	CATGGEGQYEQYF
TRBV11-3	NA	TRBJ2-7	NA	TGTGCCAGCAGCTTAGCGGACAGCTCCTACGAGCAGTACTTC	CASSLADSSYEQYF
TRBV4-1	few	TRBJ2-1	TRBD2	TGCGCCAGCAGCCGTGTCCTAGCGGCTTTATACAATGAGCAGTTCTTC	CASSRVLAALYNEQFF
TRBV18	NA	TRBJ2-7	NA	TGTGCCAGCTCCATAGGAGACGAGCAGTACTTC	CASSIGDEQYF
TRBV10-3	NA	TRBJ1-5	NA	TGTGCCATCAGTGGATCATCCGGGCAGCCCCAGCATTTT	CAISGSSGQPQHF
TRBV27	NA	TRBJ2-7	TRBD2	TGTGCCAGCAGTTTACGCGATAGCGGGGGAGGATATCGGGAGCAGTACTTC	CASSLRDSGGGYREQYF
TRBV10-3	NA	TRBJ2-1	TRBD2	TGTGCCATCAGTGAGTCCGAGCAACTAGCGGCTTCCAATGAGCAGTTCTTC	CAISESEQLAASNEQFF
TRBV7-7	few	TRBJ2-3	TRBD2	TGTGCTAGCAGCTCCCTAGCGGGAGGAGTGGATACGCAGTATTTT	CASSSLAGGVDTQYF
TRBV4-1	NA	TRBJ1-5	NA	TGCGCCAGCAGCCAAAACGAGGGGGAGCAGCCCCAGCATTTT	CASSQNEGEQPQHF
TRBV13	NA	TRBJ2-1	TRBD1	TGTGCCAGCAGCTTAGGATTGGACAGGGCGTACAATGAGCAGTTCTTC	CASSLGLDRAYNEQFF
TRBV19	NA	TRBJ2-2	TRBD2	TGTGCCAGTAGTATGCAGCTAACTAGCGGGAACACCGGGGAGCTGTTTTTT	CASSMQLTSGNTGELFF